The T cell receptor beta chain under discussion was sequenced for a study of blood T cell repertoires in COVID-19. Measured with immunoSEQ multiplex PCR; TCRdb has only the in-frame clones, and not every one. Of a few hundred thousand clones in the sample, 86% were seen once. The trim removed 2 bases at V and 9 bases at J, leaving 6 bases unmatched. The CDR3 spans 14 residues. CDR1 and CDR2 from the germline V gene are SEHNR and FQNEAQ (reference sequence). Sequenced material: PBMCs or T cells enriched from blood (not recorded which). The sequence derives from a woman under 30 who had recovered from COVID-19. The genes are TRBV7-9 and TRBJ2-1; 8 bases match TRBD1. The CDR3 sequence: CASSLSTTGGEQFF. DNA for the CDR3: TGTGCCAGCAGCTTATCCACTACAGGGGGTGAGCAGTTCTTC.